The clone carrying this TCR beta chain was counted many times. Its antigen is undetermined. Amplification targeted TCR beta CDR3 regions from RNA transcripts. First-round RT-PCR targeting the TCR CDR3 was performed with the HTBI primer set. TCRdb reanalysed the multiplex PCR reads using MiXCR and keeps one entry per CDR3 protein. The repertoire holds 600,000 to 800,000 distinct CDR3 sequences, with roughly a third as singletons. These data belong to a study of T cells in Graves' hyperthyroidism and ophthalmopathy. Study-level points and caveats: Among thyroid clonotypes expanded above 0.001, most also appeared in blood.

After removal of 5 bases from V and 7 bases from J, the junction contained 16 bases not matched to a gene. Germline CDR1 is SEHNR and CDR2 is FQNEAQ (reference sequence). CDR3 length equals 17 residues. Uncontrolled infection, other autoimmune disease, pregnancy or lactation excluded patients. The clonotype originates from a woman in her forties with Graves' hyperthyroidism. Specimen: blood. The chain has TRBV7-9 and TRBJ1-5; 8 bases are shared with TRBD1. The CDR3 here is CASSRWTTGEVGQPQHF. CDR3 nucleotide sequence: TGTGCCAGCAGCCGTTGGACGACAGGGGAGGTGGGACAGCCCCAGCATTTT.